The present T cell receptor (beta chain) was sequenced within a study of T cell changes during pregnancy in multiple sclerosis. Sequencing was performed with immunoSEQ multiplex PCR; in TCRdb, only in-frame clones are kept and a portion is missing. The sample yields 40,000 to 60,000 clones, approximately 87% seen once. V was cut by 8 bases and J by 1 base, with 8 bases left in between. There are 12 residues in the CDR3. Germline lookup yields CDR1 MDHEN and CDR2 SYDVKM. Sequenced material: peripheral blood, taken in the first trimester of pregnancy. The genes are TRBV28 and TRBJ1-1; a weak D match, TRBD1 (6 bases). This sequence was found in a female donor in good health, enrolled as a control in a pregnancy study. CDR3 protein: CASGRGNTEAFF. In nucleotides, the CDR3 is TGTGCCAGCGGCAGGGGGAACACTGAAGCTTTCTTT.